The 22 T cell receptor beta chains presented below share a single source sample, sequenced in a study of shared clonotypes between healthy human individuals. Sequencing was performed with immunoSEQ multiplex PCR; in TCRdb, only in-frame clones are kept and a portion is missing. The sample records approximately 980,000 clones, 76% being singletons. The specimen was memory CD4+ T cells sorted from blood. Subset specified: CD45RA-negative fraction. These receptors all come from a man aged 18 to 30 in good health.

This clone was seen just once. CDR3 sequence reads: CASSHSDRGGYGYTF. CDR3 nucleotides: TGCGCCAGCAGCCATTCGGACAGGGGGGGATATGGCTACACCTTC. V is TRBV4-1 and J is TRBJ1-2, with 10 bases identical to TRBD1. Unmatched junction bases numbered 6, after V lost 3 bases and J lost 5 bases. CDR1 is MGHRA and CDR2 is YSYEKL in the germline V gene. CDR3 size: 15 residues.

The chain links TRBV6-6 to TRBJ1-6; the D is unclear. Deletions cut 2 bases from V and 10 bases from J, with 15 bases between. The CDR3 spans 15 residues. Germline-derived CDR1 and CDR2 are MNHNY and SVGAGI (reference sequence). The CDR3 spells CASSYMAVVDSPLHF. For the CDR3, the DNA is TGTGCCAGCAGTTACATGGCAGTGGTGGACTCACCCCTCCACTTT.

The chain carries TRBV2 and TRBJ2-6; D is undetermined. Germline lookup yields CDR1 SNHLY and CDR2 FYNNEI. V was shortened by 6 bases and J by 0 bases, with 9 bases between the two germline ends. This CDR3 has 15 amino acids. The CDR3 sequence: CASRGELSGANVLTF. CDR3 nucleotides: TGTGCCAGCAGAGGCGAACTCTCTGGGGCCAACGTCCTGACTTTC. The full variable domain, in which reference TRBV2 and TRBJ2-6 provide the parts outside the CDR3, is EPEVTQTPSHQVTQMGQEVILRCVPISNHLYFYWYRQILGQKVEFLVSFYNNEISEKSEIFDDQFSVERPDGSNFTLKIRSTKLEDSAMYFCASRGELSGANVLTFGAGSRLTVL.

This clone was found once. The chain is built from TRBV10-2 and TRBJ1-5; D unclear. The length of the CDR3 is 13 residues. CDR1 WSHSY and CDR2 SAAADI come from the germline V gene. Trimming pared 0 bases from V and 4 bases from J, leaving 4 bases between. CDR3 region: CASSESANQPQHF. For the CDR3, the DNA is TGCGCCAGCAGTGAGTCAGCGAATCAGCCCCAGCATTTT.

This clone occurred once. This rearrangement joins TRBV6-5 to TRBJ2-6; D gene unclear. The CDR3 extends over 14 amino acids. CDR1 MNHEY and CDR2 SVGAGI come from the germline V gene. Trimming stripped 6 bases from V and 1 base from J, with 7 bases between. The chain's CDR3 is CASRLQSGANVLTF. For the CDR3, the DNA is TGTGCCAGCAGACTCCAATCTGGGGCCAACGTCCTGACTTTC.

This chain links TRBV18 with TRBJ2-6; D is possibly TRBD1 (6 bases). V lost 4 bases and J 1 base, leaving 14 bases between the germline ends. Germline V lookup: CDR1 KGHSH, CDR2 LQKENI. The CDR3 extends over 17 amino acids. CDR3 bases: TGTGCCAGCTCACAGAATACCCAGGGGTCTGGGGCCAACGTCCTGACTTTC. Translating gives CASSQNTQGSGANVLTF.

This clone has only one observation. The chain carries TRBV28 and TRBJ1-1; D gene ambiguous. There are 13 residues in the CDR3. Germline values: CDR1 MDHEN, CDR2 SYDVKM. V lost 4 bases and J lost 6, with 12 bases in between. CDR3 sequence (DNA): TGTGCCAGCAGTTGGGGAGCCCGGGCTGAAGCTTTCTTT. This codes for CASSWGARAEAFF.

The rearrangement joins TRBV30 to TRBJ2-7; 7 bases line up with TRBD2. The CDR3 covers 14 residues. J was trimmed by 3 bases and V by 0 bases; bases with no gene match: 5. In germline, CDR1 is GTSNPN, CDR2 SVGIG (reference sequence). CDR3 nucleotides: TGTGCCTGGAGTGTACTCGGGGGGAACTACGAGCAGTACTTC. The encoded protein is CAWSVLGGNYEQYF.

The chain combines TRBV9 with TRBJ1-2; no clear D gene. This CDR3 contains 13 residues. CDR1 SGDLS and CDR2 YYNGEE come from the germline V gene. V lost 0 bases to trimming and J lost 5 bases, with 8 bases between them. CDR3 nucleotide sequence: TGTGCCAGCAGCGTAGGAGGGTTTTATGGCTACACCTTC. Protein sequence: CASSVGGFYGYTF.

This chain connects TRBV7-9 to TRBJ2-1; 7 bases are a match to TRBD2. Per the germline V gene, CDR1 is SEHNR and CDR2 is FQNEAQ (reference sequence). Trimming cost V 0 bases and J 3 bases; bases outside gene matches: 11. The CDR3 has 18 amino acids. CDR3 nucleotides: TGTGCCAGCAGCTTAGCGTTCTGGGCGGGAGACTACTACAATGAGCAGTTCTTC. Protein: CASSLAFWAGDYYNEQFF.

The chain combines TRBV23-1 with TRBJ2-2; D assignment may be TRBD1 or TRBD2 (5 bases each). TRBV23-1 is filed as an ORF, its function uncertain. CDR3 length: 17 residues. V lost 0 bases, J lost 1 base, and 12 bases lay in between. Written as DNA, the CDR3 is TGCGCCAGCAGTCAATCGAGGGGACGGAAGAACACCGGGGAGCTGTTTTTT. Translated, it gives CASSQSRGRKNTGELFF.

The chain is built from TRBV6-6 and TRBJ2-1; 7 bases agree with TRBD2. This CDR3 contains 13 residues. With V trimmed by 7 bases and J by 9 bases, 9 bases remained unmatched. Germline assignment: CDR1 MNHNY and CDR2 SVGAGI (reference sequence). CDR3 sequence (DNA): TGTGCCAGCACTCCGGGAGGAGTCGGTGAGCAGTTCTTC. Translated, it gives CASTPGGVGEQFF.

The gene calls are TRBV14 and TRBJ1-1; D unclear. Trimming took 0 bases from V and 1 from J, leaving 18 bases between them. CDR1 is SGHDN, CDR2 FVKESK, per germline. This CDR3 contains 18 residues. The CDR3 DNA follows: TGTGCCAGCAGCCAAGATTATTGGGCGGGGAGAAGGAACACTGAAGCTTTCTTT. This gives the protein CASSQDYWAGRRNTEAFF.

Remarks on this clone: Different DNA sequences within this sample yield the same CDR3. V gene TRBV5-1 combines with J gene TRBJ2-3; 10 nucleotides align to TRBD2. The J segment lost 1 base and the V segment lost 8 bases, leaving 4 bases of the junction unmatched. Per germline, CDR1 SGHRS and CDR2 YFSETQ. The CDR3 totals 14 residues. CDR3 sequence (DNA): TGCGCCAGTCGGACTAGCGGAGGCACAGATACGCAGTATTTT. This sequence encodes CASRTSGGTDTQYF.

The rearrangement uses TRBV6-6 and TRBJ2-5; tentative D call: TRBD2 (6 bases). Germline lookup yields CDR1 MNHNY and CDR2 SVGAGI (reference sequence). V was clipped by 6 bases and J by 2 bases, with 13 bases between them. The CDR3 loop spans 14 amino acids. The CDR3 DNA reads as TGTGCCAGCAGCTCCGGGACTTTACAAGAGACCCAGTACTTC. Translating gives CASSSGTLQETQYF.

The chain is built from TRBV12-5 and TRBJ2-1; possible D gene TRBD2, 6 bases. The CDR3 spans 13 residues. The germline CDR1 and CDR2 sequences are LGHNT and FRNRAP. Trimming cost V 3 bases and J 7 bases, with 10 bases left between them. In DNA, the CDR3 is TGTGCTAGTGGTTTAGCGGAGGGTAATGAGCAGTTCTTC. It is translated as CASGLAEGNEQFF. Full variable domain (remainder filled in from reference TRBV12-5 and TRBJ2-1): DARVTQTPRHKVTEMGQEVTMRCQPILGHNTVFWYRQTMMQGLELLAYFRNRAPLDDSGMPKDRFSAEMPDATLATLKIQPSEPRDSAVYFCASGLAEGNEQFFGPGTRLTVL.

The CDR3 coding sequence is TGTGCCAGTAGTATTGGGGCACTAGCGACCACTAGCACAGATACGCAGTATTTT. It specifies CASSIGALATTSTDTQYF. This chain joins TRBV19 and TRBJ2-3, with TRBD2 matching 7 bases. Trimming took 3 bases from V and 0 from J; bases not matched to a gene: 12. Germline V gives CDR1 LNHDA, CDR2 SQIVND (reference sequence). The CDR3 is made up of 18 amino acids.

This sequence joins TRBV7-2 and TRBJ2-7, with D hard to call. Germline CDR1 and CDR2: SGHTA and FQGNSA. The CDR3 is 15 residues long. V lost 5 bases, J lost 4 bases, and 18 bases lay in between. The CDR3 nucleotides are TGTGCCAGCAGCCCGGGTGCGGATGTCTTTTACGAGCAGTACTTC. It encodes CASSPGADVFYEQYF. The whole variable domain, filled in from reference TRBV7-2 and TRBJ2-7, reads GAGVSQSPSNKVTEKGKDVELRCDPISGHTALYWYRQSLGQGLEFLIYFQGNSAPDKSGLPSDRFSAERTGGSVSTLTIQRTQQEDSAVYLCASSPGADVFYEQYFGPGTRLTVT.

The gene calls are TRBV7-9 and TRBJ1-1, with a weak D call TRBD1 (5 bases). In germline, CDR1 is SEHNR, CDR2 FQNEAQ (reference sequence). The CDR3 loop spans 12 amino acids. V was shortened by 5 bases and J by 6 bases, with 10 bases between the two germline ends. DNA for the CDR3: TGTGCCAGCAGCCCCCCGGGACCTGAAGCTTTCTTT. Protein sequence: CASSPPGPEAFF.

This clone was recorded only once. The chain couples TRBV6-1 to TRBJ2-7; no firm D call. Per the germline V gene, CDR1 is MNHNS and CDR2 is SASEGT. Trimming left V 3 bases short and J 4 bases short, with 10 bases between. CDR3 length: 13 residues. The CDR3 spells CASSEGPSYEQYF. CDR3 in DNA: TGTGCCAGCAGTGAGGGTCCTTCTTACGAGCAGTACTTC.

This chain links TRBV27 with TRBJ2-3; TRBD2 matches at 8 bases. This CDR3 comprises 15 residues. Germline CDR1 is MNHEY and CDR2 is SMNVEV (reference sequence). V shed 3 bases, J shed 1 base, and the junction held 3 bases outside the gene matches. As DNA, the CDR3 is TGTGCCAGCAGTTTCGGGGGGGCGGGCACAGATACGCAGTATTTT. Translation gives CASSFGGAGTDTQYF.

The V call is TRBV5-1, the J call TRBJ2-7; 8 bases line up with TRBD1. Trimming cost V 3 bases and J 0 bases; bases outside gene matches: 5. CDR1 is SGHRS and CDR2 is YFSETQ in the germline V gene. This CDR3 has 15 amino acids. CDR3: CASSSGQVNSYEQYF. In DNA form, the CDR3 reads TGCGCCAGCAGCTCGGGACAGGTCAACTCCTACGAGCAGTACTTC.